Below, one T cell receptor (beta chain) is given with its context. The data were obtained in a study of blood T cell repertoires in COVID-19. About the study: Sample material is recorded as cDNA or gDNA derived from T cells, B-cell-depleted T cells, or PBMCs.

Original methodology: Amplification of reference gene primers provided the estimated nucleated cell counts. Clones were read by immunoSEQ multiplex PCR, and TCRdb kept only the in-frame ones, dropping some. V and J calls and clone size are those listed in that table; D and trimming were worked out from the DNA. The data show fewer than 130,000 clones, with 70% to 90% seen just once and 3% to 3.5% held by the top ten. Per the germline V gene, CDR1 is WSHSY and CDR2 is SAAADI. V trimming: 6 bases; J trimming: 5 bases; junction bases outside the gene matches: 6. The CDR3 runs to 14 residues. The TCR sequence derives from a woman in her forties or fifties with acute or convalescent COVID-19. The specimen was peripheral blood. The chain recombines TRBV10-2 with TRBJ2-3; 9 nucleotides align to TRBD1. The CDR3 DNA reads as TGCGCCAGCAGCCGGGACAGGGTCGGAGATACGCAGTATTTT. Residues: CASSRDRVGDTQYF.